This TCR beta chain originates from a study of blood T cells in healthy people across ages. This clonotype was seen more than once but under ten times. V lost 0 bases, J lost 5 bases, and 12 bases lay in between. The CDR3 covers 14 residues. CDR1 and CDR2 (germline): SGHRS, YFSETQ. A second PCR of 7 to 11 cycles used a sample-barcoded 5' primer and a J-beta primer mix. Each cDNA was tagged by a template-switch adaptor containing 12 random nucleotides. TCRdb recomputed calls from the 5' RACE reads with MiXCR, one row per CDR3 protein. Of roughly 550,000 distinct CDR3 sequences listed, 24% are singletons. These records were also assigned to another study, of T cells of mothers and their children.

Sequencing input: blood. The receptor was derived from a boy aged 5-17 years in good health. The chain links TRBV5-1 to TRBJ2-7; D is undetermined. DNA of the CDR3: TGCGCCAGCAGCTTGGAGGAAGTTATCCACGAGCAGTACTTC. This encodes CASSLEEVIHEQYF.